These 18 T cell receptor beta chains originate from one sample sequenced in a study of OX40 agonist ivuxolimab in advanced cancers. Assay: immunoSEQ multiplex PCR; the TCRdb copy retains only in-frame clones and omits some. The sample lists more than 60,000 clones; approximately 90% were seen once. This specimen consisted of CD4+ or CD8+ T cells sorted from blood, obtained in a trial of the OX40 agonist ivuxolimab. Receptor source: an adult with an advanced solid tumor such as melanoma, head and neck, liver or kidney cancer.

The rearrangement joins TRBV19 to TRBJ1-5; D is undetermined. Trimming shortened V by 4 bases and J by 3 bases, and 7 bases separated the two germline ends. This CDR3 has 13 amino acids. Germline V gene lookup returns CDR1 LNHDA and CDR2 SQIVND (reference sequence). CDR3 nucleotide sequence: TGTGCCAGTAGTAAAGGCCCCAATCAGCCCCAGCATTTT. As protein: CASSKGPNQPQHF.

The chain recombines TRBV7-2 with TRBJ1-5; D is possibly TRBD1 (5 bases). The CDR3 covers 16 residues. Germline-derived CDR1 and CDR2 are SGHTA and FQGNSA. V lost 3 bases and J lost 1, with 13 bases in between. The CDR3 protein is CASSLVGGISNQPQHF. In DNA, the CDR3 is TGTGCCAGCAGCTTGGTGGGGGGGATCAGCAATCAGCCCCAGCATTTT.

V and J are TRBV5-1 and TRBJ2-5, with 12 nucleotides matching TRBD2. Losses at the gene ends were 2 bases for V and 0 bases for J; bases not matched to a gene: 14. This CDR3 region has 20 residues. CDR1 SGHRS and CDR2 YFSETQ come from the germline V gene. CDR3 region: CASSFGLTSGRTTYQETQYF. CDR3 DNA sequence: TGCGCCAGCAGCTTCGGTCTCACTAGCGGGAGGACGACGTACCAAGAGACCCAGTACTTC. The whole variable domain, remainder taken from reference TRBV5-1 and TRBJ2-5, is KAGVTQTPRYLIKTRGQQVTLSCSPISGHRSVSWYQQTPGQGLQFLFEYFSETQRNKGNFPGRFSGRQFSNSRSEMNVSTLELGDSALYLCASSFGLTSGRTTYQETQYFGPGTRLLVL.

V and J are TRBV18 and TRBJ2-6; D unclear. The V gene's germline CDR1 is KGHSH and CDR2 LQKENI. The CDR3 runs to 16 residues. Trimming removed 3 bases from V and 1 base from J, with 10 bases in between. For the CDR3, the DNA is TGTGCCAGCTCACCTACGTTAGGTTCTGGGGCCAACGTCCTGACTTTC. This translates into CASSPTLGSGANVLTF.

The chain couples TRBV7-9 to TRBJ2-1; D perhaps matches TRBD1 (5 bases). The germline V and J ends were trimmed by 7 bases and 7 bases, with 14 bases remaining between them. Germline V gene lookup returns CDR1 SEHNR and CDR2 FQNEAQ (reference sequence). This CDR3 is 13 amino acids long. Written as DNA, the CDR3 is TGTGCCAGCACCCTGAGCAGGGCTAATGAGCAGTTCTTC. Encoded protein: CASTLSRANEQFF.

In this sample, this clone turned up a few times. The CDR3 spells CAISRDTRTEAFF. The CDR3 DNA is TGTGCCATCAGCCGGGACACAAGGACTGAAGCTTTCTTT. V gene TRBV10-3 combines with J gene TRBJ1-1, with D perhaps matching TRBD1 (6 bases). The V gene lost 6 bases and the J gene lost 5 bases, with 13 bases spanning the gap. CDR3 size: 13 residues. Germline CDR1 and CDR2: ENHRY and SYGVKD.

As for this clone: The junction and the germline gene differ at one end; a read error may be behind it. The gene calls are TRBV7-3 and TRBJ2-1; tentative D call: TRBD1 (6 bases). Germline CDR1 SGHTA, CDR2 FQGTGA. This CDR3 comprises 16 residues. The CDR3 DNA reads TGTGCCAGCAGCCTAACAGGGAAGGGCTCCTACAATGAGCAGTTCTTC. This codes for CASSLTGKGSYNEQFF.

Only a few counts were recorded for this clone. The chain couples TRBV6-5 to TRBJ1-5, with D possibly TRBD1 on 5 matching bases. Germline CDR1 reads MNHEY; CDR2 reads SVGAGI. The V end lost 5 bases, the J end lost 3 bases, and 11 bases lay between the germline ends. The CDR3 has 14 amino acids. This CDR3 is CASSRGEANQPQHF. The CDR3 region has the DNA TGTGCCAGCAGTCGAGGGGAGGCCAATCAGCCCCAGCATTTT.

The chain uses TRBV10-1 and TRBJ2-3; unclear D gene. The V and J ends lost 0 bases and 2 bases respectively, with 9 bases between them. The length of the CDR3 is 15 residues. Per the germline V gene, CDR1 is WNHNN and CDR2 is SYGVQD (reference sequence). CDR3 amino acids: CASSESAFSTDTQYF. The CDR3 region has the DNA TGCGCCAGCAGTGAGTCGGCTTTTTCCACAGATACGCAGTATTTT.

This sequence joins TRBV4-2 and TRBJ2-1, with 9 bases that match TRBD2. V shed 1 base, J shed 1 base, and the junction held 14 bases outside the gene matches. This CDR3 region has 20 residues. Germline V lookup: CDR1 LGHNA, CDR2 YNFKEQ. The DNA of the CDR3 is TGTGCCAGCAGCCAAGGCAGGGCGACTAGCGGAATATTATCCTACAATGAGCAGTTCTTC. This gives the protein CASSQGRATSGILSYNEQFF.

The chain links TRBV6-5 to TRBJ1-5; possibly TRBD1 for D (6 bases). V lost 6 bases to trimming and J lost 6 bases, with 15 bases between them. Looked up from germline, CDR1 is MNHEY and CDR2 is SVGAGI. The CDR3 covers 14 residues. CDR3 nucleotide sequence: TGTGCCAGCAGGCAAACAGGGACCACTCAGCCCCAGCATTTT. Its protein is CASRQTGTTQPQHF.

This clone was detected ten times or more. The CDR3 DNA reads TGCGCCAGCAGCACCGGGACAGGTCAGACCCAGTACTTC. This gives the protein CASSTGTGQTQYF. This rearrangement joins TRBV10-1 to TRBJ2-5, with TRBD1 identical over 8 bases. Trimming cost V 6 bases and J 6 bases; bases outside gene matches: 6. This CDR3 is built from 13 residues. CDR1 WNHNN and CDR2 SYGVQD come from the germline V gene (reference sequence).

This clone was seen a handful of times. The CDR3 here is CASSEGAPFQETQYF. The CDR3 DNA is TGTGCCAGCAGTGAAGGGGCCCCCTTTCAAGAGACCCAGTACTTC. V and J are TRBV2 and TRBJ2-5; no clear D gene. Germline CDR1 and CDR2: SNHLY and FYNNEI. V lost 1 base, J lost 2 bases, and 11 bases lay in between. The CDR3 spans 15 residues. The full variable domain, completed using reference TRBV2 and TRBJ2-5, is EPEVTQTPSHQVTQMGQEVILRCVPISNHLYFYWYRQILGQKVEFLVSFYNNEISEKSEIFDDQFSVERPDGSNFTLKIRSTKLEDSAMYFCASSEGAPFQETQYFGPGTRLLVL.

The chain recombines TRBV6-5 with TRBJ2-7; D may be TRBD1 (6 bases). Germline CDR1 MNHEY, CDR2 SVGAGI. Trimming stripped 0 bases from V and 3 bases from J, with 12 bases between. The CDR3 contains 15 residues. The CDR3 region is CASSYSLQGSYEQYF. CDR3 sequence (DNA): TGTGCCAGCAGTTACTCTCTCCAGGGGAGCTACGAGCAGTACTTC.

The V and J genes are TRBV28 and TRBJ2-1; no firm D call. Trimming removed 8 bases from V and 5 bases from J, with 7 bases in between. This CDR3 contains 11 residues. Per the germline V gene, CDR1 is MDHEN and CDR2 is SYDVKM. CDR3 sequence: CASHQNNEQFF. The CDR3 bases are TGTGCCAGCCACCAAAACAATGAGCAGTTCTTC.

This chain connects TRBV19 to TRBJ2-3, with D possibly being TRBD2 (6 bases). Per germline, CDR1 LNHDA and CDR2 SQIVND (reference sequence). The CDR3 is made up of 15 amino acids. The V end lost 5 bases, the J end lost 2 bases, and 14 bases lay between the germline ends. CDR3: CASSPGIAVTDTQYF. In DNA form, the CDR3 reads TGTGCCAGTAGTCCCGGGATAGCGGTCACAGATACGCAGTATTTT. Looking up the rest from reference TRBV19 and TRBJ2-3 gives the full variable domain: DGGITQSPKYLFRKEGQNVTLSCEQNLNHDAMYWYRQDPGQGLRLIYYSQIVNDFQKGDIAEGYSVSREKKESFPLTVTSAQKNPTAFYLCASSPGIAVTDTQYFGPGTRLTVL.

The chain has TRBV6-6 and TRBJ2-7; 8 bases map to TRBD1. Germline lookup yields CDR1 MNHNY and CDR2 SVGAGI (reference sequence). V shed 7 bases, J shed 4 bases, and the junction held 9 bases outside the gene matches. This CDR3 region has 14 residues. CDR3 residues: CASNAGQGVYEQYF. CDR3 coding DNA: TGTGCCAGCAACGCTGGACAGGGTGTTTACGAGCAGTACTTC.

CDR3 sequence (DNA): TGTGCCAGCAGTTCTCAGGGCCGGGGCTACGAGCAGTACTTC. Translated: CASSSQGRGYEQYF. The J gene is TRBJ2-7, the V gene TRBV27; D could derive from TRBD1 or TRBD2 (5 bases each). The V end was cut by 4 bases, the J end by 3 bases, with 13 bases between. The CDR3 is 14 residues long. Germline lookup yields CDR1 MNHEY and CDR2 SMNVEV (reference sequence).